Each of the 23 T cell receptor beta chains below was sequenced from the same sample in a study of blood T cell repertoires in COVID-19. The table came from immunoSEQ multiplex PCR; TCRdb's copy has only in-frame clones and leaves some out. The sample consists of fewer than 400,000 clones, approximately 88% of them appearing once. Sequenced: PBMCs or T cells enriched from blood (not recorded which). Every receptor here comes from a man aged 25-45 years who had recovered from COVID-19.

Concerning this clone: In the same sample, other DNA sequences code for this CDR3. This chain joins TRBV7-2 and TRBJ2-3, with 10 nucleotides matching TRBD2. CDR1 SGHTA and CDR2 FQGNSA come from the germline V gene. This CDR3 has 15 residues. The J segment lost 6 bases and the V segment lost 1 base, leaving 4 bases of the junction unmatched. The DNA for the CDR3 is TGTGCCAGCAGCTTAGTAGCGGGGGGACGCGATACGCAGTATTTT. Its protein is CASSLVAGGRDTQYF.

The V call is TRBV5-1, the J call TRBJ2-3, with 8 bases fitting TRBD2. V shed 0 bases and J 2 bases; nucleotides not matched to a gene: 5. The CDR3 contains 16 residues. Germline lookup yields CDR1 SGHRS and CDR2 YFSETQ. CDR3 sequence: CASSLDGGGNTDTQYF. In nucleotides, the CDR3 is TGCGCCAGCAGCTTGGACGGGGGGGGCAACACAGATACGCAGTATTTT.

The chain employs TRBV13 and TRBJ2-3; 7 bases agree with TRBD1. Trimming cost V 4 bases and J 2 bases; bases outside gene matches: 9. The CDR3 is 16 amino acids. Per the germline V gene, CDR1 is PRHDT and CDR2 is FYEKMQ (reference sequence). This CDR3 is CASSSRGQVNTDTQYF. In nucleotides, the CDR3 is TGTGCCAGCAGCTCGAGAGGACAGGTTAACACAGATACGCAGTATTTT. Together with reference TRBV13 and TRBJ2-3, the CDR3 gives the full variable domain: AAGVIQSPRHLIKEKRETATLKCYPIPRHDTVYWYQQGPGQDPQFLISFYEKMQSDKGSIPDRFSAQQFSDYHSELNMSSLELGDSALYFCASSSRGQVNTDTQYFGPGTRLTVL.

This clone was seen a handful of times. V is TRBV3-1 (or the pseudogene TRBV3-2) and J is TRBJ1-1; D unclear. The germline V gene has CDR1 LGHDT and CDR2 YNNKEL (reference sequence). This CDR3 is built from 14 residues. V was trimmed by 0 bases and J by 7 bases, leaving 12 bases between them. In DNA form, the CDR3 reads TGTGCCAGCAGCCAAGAAGCTTGGGCAAGTGAAGCTTTCTTT. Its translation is CASSQEAWASEAFF.

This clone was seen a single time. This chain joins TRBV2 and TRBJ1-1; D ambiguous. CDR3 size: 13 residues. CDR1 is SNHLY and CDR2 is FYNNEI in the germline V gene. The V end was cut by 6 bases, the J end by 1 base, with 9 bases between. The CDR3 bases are TGTGCCAGCAGCGCACAGTGGAACACTGAAGCTTTCTTT. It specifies CASSAQWNTEAFF. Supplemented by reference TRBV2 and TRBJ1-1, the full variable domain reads EPEVTQTPSHQVTQMGQEVILRCVPISNHLYFYWYRQILGQKVEFLVSFYNNEISEKSEIFDDQFSVERPDGSNFTLKIRSTKLEDSAMYFCASSAQWNTEAFFGQGTRLTVV.

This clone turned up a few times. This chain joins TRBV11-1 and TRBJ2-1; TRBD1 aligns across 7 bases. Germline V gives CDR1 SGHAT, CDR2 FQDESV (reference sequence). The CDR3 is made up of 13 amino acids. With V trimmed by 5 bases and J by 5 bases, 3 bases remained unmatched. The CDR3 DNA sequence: TGTGCCAGCAGCACGGACAGGAACAATGAGCAGTTCTTC. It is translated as CASSTDRNNEQFF.

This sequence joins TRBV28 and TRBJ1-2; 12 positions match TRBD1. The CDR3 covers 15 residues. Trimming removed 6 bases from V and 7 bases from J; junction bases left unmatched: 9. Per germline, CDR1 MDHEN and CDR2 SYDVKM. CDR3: CASSPPGTGGFGYTF. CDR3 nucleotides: TGTGCCAGCAGCCCTCCCGGGACAGGGGGCTTTGGCTACACCTTC.

The CDR3 here is CASSSNTDRGGTEAFF. The DNA for the CDR3 is TGTGCCAGCTCGTCTAATACGGACAGGGGTGGCACTGAAGCTTTCTTT. V and J are TRBV18 and TRBJ1-1; 9 bases are a match to TRBD1. The CDR3 covers 16 residues. Germline CDR1 is KGHSH and CDR2 is LQKENI. J was trimmed by 4 bases and V by 6 bases; bases with no gene match: 12.

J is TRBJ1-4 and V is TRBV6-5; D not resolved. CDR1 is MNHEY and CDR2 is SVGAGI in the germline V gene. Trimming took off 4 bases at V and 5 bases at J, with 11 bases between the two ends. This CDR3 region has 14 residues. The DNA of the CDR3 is TGTGCCAGCAGTTGGGCCCCGGTAAATGAAAAACTGTTTTTT. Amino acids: CASSWAPVNEKLFF.

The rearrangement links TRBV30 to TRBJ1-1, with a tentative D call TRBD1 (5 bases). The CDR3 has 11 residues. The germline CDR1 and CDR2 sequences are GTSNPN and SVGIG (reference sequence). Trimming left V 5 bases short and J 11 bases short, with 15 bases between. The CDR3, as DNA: TGTGCCTGGGGAGGTTGGGGCGAGGCTTTCTTT. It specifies CAWGGWGEAFF.

CDR3 region: CASSLMGTGANTEAFF. The CDR3 bases are TGTGCCAGCAGCTTAATGGGTACAGGGGCGAACACTGAAGCTTTCTTT. This chain links TRBV7-8 with TRBJ1-1, with 7 nucleotides matching TRBD1. This CDR3 has 16 residues. V was pared by 2 bases and J by 1 base, with 7 bases of the junction left unmatched. Germline lookup yields CDR1 SGHVS and CDR2 FQNEAQ.

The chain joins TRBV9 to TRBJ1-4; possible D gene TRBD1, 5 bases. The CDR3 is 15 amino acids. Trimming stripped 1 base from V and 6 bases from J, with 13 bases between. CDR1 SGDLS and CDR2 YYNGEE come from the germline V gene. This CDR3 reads CASSVSGHGYEKLFF. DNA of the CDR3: TGTGCCAGCAGCGTAAGTGGACACGGTTATGAAAAACTGTTTTTT.

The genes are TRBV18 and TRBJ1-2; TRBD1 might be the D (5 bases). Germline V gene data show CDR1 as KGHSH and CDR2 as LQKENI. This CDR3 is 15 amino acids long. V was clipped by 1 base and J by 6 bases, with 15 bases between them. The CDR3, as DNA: TGTGCCAGCTCACCACGTTCATCCAGGGTCCATGGCTACACCTTC. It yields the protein CASSPRSSRVHGYTF.

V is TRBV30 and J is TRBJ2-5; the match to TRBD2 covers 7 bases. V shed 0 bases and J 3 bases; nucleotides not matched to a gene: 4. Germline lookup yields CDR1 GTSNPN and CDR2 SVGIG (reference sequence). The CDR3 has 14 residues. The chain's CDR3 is CAWSVGLAEETQYF. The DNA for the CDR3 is TGTGCCTGGAGTGTCGGGCTAGCGGAAGAGACCCAGTACTTC.

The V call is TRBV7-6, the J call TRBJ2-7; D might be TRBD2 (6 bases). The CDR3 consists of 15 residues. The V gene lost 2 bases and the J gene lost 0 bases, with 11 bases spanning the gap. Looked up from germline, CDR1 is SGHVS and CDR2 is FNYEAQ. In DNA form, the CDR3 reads TGTGCCAGCAGCTTAACCCCGGACTACTCCTACGAGCAGTACTTC. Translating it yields CASSLTPDYSYEQYF.

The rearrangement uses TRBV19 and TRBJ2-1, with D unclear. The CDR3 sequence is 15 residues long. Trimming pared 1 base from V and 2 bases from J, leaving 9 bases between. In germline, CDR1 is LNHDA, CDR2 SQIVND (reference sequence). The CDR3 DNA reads TGTGCCAGTAGTATAGCGTCTGCGGCCTACAATGAGCAGTTCTTC. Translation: CASSIASAAYNEQFF.

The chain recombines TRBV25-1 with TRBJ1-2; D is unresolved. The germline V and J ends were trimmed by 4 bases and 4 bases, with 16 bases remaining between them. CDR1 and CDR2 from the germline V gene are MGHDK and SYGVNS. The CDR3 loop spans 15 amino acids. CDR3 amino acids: CASSASGAFFYGYTF. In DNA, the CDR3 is TGTGCCAGCAGTGCTTCAGGCGCCTTTTTCTATGGCTACACCTTC.

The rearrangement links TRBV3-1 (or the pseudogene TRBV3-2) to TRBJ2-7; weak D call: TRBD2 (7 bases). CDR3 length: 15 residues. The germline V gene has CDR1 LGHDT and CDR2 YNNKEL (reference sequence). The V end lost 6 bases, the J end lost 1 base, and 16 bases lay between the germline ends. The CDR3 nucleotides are TGTGCCAGCAGTCCGGTCGGGGGGCCTTCCTACGAGCAGTACTTC. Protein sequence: CASSPVGGPSYEQYF.

CDR3 DNA: TGTGCCAGCAGCCAAGCTGGCGTGTGGGCGGGAAACACCATATATTTT. Translated: CASSQAGVWAGNTIYF. This chain uses TRBV3-1 (or the pseudogene TRBV3-2) with TRBJ1-3; D gene ambiguous. CDR1 and CDR2 from the germline V gene are LGHDT and YNNKEL (reference sequence). This CDR3 contains 16 residues. V was trimmed by 1 base and J by 4 bases, leaving 14 bases between them.

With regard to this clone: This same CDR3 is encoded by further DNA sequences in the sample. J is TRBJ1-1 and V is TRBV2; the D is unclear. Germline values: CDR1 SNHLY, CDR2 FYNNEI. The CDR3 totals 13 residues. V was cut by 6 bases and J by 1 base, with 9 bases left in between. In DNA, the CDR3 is TGTGCCAGCAGGGTAGACACGAACACTGAAGCTTTCTTT. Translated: CASRVDTNTEAFF.

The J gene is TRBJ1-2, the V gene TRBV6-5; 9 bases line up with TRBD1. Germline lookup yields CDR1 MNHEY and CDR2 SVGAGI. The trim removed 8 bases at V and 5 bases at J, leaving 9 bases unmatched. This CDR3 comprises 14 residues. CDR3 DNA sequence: TGTGCCAGCGGGCCGGGACAGGGAGTGTATGGCTACACCTTC. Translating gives CASGPGQGVYGYTF.

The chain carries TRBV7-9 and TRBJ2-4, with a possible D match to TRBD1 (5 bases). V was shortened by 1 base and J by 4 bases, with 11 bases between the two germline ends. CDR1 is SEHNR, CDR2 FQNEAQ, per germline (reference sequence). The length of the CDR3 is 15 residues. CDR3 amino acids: CASSLGQGGKNIQYF. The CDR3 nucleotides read TGTGCCAGCAGCTTAGGTCAGGGTGGAAAAAACATTCAGTACTTC. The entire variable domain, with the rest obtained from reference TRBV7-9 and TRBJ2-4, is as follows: DTGVSQNPRHKITKRGQNVTFRCDPISEHNRLYWYRQTLGQGPEFLTYFQNEAQLEKSRLLSDRFSAERPKGSFSTLEIQRTEQGDSAMYLCASSLGQGGKNIQYFGAGTRLSVL.

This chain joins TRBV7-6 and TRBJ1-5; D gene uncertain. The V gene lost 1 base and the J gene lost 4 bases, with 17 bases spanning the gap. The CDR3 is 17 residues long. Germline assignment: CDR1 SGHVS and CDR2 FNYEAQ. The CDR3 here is CASSLGQYTTPNQPQHF. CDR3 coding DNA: TGTGCCAGCAGCTTAGGTCAATACACGACACCTAATCAGCCCCAGCATTTT.